What follows are 13 T cell receptor beta chains derived from one specimen sequenced in a study of T cells in tuberculosis. After thawing and overnight rest, PBMC were stained with GMM-loaded CD1B tetramer, viability dye and anti-CD3 for sorting. The lipid loaded on the CD1B tetramers was C32 glucose monomycolate from Rhodococcus equi. Repertoires were generated with immunoSEQ multiplex PCR, while TCRdb's copy carries only in-frame clones and drops some. This table holds roughly 92,000 clones, approximately 90% found once. The specimen was CD1b-GMM tetramer-negative cells sorted from PBMCs. All receptors come from an adult woman with latent tuberculosis.

This chain uses TRBV25-1 with TRBJ1-1; 7 nucleotides match TRBD1. The CDR3 spans 16 residues. Germline CDR1 and CDR2: MGHDK and SYGVNS. Trimming removed 1 base from V and 8 bases from J; junction bases left unmatched: 13. CDR3 loop: CASSEWGTAKHSEAFF. CDR3 DNA sequence: TGTGCCAGCAGTGAATGGGGGACAGCCAAACACAGCGAAGCTTTCTTT.

V gene TRBV6-1 combines with J gene TRBJ2-4, with D perhaps TRBD1 (6 bases). The V gene's germline CDR1 is MNHNS and CDR2 SASEGT. Trimming shortened V by 6 bases and J by 6 bases, and 9 bases separated the two germline ends. This CDR3 has 12 residues. The CDR3 DNA reads TGTGCCAGCAGAGAACAGGGAAACATTCAGTACTTC. Its protein product is CASREQGNIQYF.

This chain links TRBV19 with TRBJ1-3; TRBD1 agrees at 11 bases. Germline lookup yields CDR1 LNHDA and CDR2 SQIVND (reference sequence). The CDR3 is 14 residues long. Losses at the gene ends were 9 bases for V and 4 bases for J; bases not matched to a gene: 5. CDR3 DNA sequence: TGTGCCAGCGGACAGGGGGCAATGGGAAACACCATATATTTT. Amino acids: CASGQGAMGNTIYF.

This rearrangement joins TRBV12-5 to TRBJ1-2; 8 nucleotides match TRBD1. J lost 4 bases, V lost 6 bases, and 7 bases had no gene match. The CDR3 loop spans 14 amino acids. Germline loops: CDR1 LGHNT, CDR2 FRNRAP. The CDR3 DNA sequence: TGTGCTAGTGGAACGAAGGACAGGGTCTATGGCTACACCTTC. It is translated as CASGTKDRVYGYTF.

This clone was counted a few times. This rearrangement joins TRBV5-8 to TRBJ2-4; 10 bases match TRBD1. The trim removed 2 bases at V and 7 bases at J, leaving 6 bases unmatched. Germline CDR1 SGHTS, CDR2 YDEGEE. The CDR3 loop spans 15 amino acids. CDR3 nucleotides: TGTGCCAGCAGCTTTTTCGGACAGGGGGACAACATTCAGTACTTC. It yields the protein CASSFFGQGDNIQYF.

This rearrangement joins TRBV11-2 to TRBJ2-2, with 7 positions matching TRBD1. Trimming cost V 5 bases and J 2 bases; bases outside gene matches: 5. Germline CDR1 reads SGHAT; CDR2 reads FQNNGV. The CDR3 has 15 amino acids. The CDR3: CASSQDRVNTGELFF. CDR3 DNA sequence: TGTGCCAGCAGCCAAGACAGGGTTAACACCGGGGAGCTGTTTTTT.

The chain recombines TRBV28 with TRBJ2-2; 9 bases map to TRBD1. V lost 3 bases to trimming and J lost 6 bases; unmatched junction nucleotides: 8. The length of the CDR3 is 16 residues. Per germline, CDR1 MDHEN and CDR2 SYDVKM. The CDR3 protein is CASSLGTGGASGELFF. The DNA for the CDR3 is TGTGCCAGCAGTTTGGGAACAGGGGGCGCTTCCGGGGAGCTGTTTTTT.

The chain carries TRBV5-1 and TRBJ1-1; D may be TRBD1 (6 bases). This CDR3 contains 18 residues. Germline assignment: CDR1 SGHRS and CDR2 YFSETQ. Trimming removed 4 bases from V and 0 bases from J, with 22 bases in between. In DNA form, the CDR3 reads TGCGCCAGCAGCCAGGGGCCAAGGGGCATGGAAGTGAACACTGAAGCTTTCTTT. Its protein product is CASSQGPRGMEVNTEAFF.

As DNA, the CDR3 is TGTGCCAGCAGCTTAAACAGCGGGGGGGCGGGGGATACGCAGTATTTT. As protein: CASSLNSGGAGDTQYF. The chain recombines TRBV7-2 with TRBJ2-3; 10 nucleotides line up with TRBD2. The CDR3 sequence is 16 residues long. Germline CDR1 SGHTA, CDR2 FQGNSA. J was trimmed by 6 bases and V by 2 bases; bases with no gene match: 8. Supplemented by reference TRBV7-2 and TRBJ2-3, the full variable domain reads GAGVSQSPSNKVTEKGKDVELRCDPISGHTALYWYRQSLGQGLEFLIYFQGNSAPDKSGLPSDRFSAERTGGSVSTLTIQRTQQEDSAVYLCASSLNSGGAGDTQYFGPGTRLTVL.

The genes are TRBV5-1 and TRBJ1-4; TRBD1 aligns across 11 bases. This CDR3 comprises 18 residues. V shed 4 bases, J shed 2 bases, and the junction held 10 bases outside the gene matches. Germline CDR1 and CDR2: SGHRS and YFSETQ. CDR3: CASSTTGTGGSTNEKLFF. The CDR3, as DNA: TGCGCCAGCAGCACCACCGGGACAGGGGGGTCTACTAATGAAAAACTGTTTTTT.

The chain carries TRBV19 and TRBJ2-5; TRBD1 aligns across 7 bases. CDR1 is LNHDA and CDR2 is SQIVND in the germline V gene (reference sequence). The CDR3 extends over 14 amino acids. Trimming removed 6 bases from V and 2 bases from J; junction bases left unmatched: 6. CDR3 sequence: CASRLRGQQETQYF. The DNA for the CDR3 is TGTGCCAGTAGACTCCGGGGACAGCAAGAGACCCAGTACTTC.

The CDR3 loop reads CASSQKQGYGYTF. In nucleotides, the CDR3 is TGTGCCAGCAGCCAGAAACAGGGATATGGCTACACCTTC. The J gene is TRBJ1-2, the V gene TRBV14; possibly TRBD1 for D (6 bases). The germline gives CDR1 SGHDN, CDR2 FVKESK. The V end lost 3 bases, the J end lost 5 bases, and 10 bases lay between the germline ends. There are 13 residues in the CDR3. Supplemented by reference TRBV14 and TRBJ1-2, the full variable domain reads EAGVTQFPSHSVIEKGQTVTLRCDPISGHDNLYWYRRVMGKEIKFLLHFVKESKQDESGMPNNRFLAERTGGTYSTLKVQPAELEDSGVYFCASSQKQGYGYTFGSGTRLTVV.

This chain connects TRBV29-1 to TRBJ2-1; 9 bases fit TRBD1. Germline V gene sequence: CDR1 SQVTM, CDR2 ANQGSEA. This CDR3 is built from 13 residues. Trimming at V came to 5 bases and at J to 6 bases, leaving 5 bases not matched to a gene. For the CDR3, the DNA is TGCAGCGTTTCGGGACAGGGTCGCAATGAGCAGTTCTTC. Its translation: CSVSGQGRNEQFF.